A single sample is the source of the 9 T cell receptor beta chains below, sequenced in a study of T cells in Graves' hyperthyroidism and ophthalmopathy. TCR beta CDR3 region amplification was performed from RNA transcripts. The HTBI set primed first-round TCR CDR3 RT-PCR. TCRdb reanalysed the multiplex PCR reads using MiXCR and keeps one entry per CDR3 protein. The profile shows hundreds of thousands of distinct CDR3 sequences, over 35% of them singletons. The material sequenced was blood. These receptor sequences come from a man in his late teens or twenties with Graves' hyperthyroidism.

There are many counts of this clonotype. The chain combines TRBV7-2 with TRBJ2-5, with 10 positions matching TRBD1. The germline CDR1 and CDR2 sequences are SGHTA and FQGNSA. J lost 4 bases, V lost 3 bases, and 5 bases had no gene match. The CDR3 contains 15 residues. CDR3: CASSFYRDRGETQYF. Written as DNA, the CDR3 is TGTGCCAGCAGCTTTTACCGGGACAGGGGAGAGACCCAGTACTTC.

The chain carries TRBV4-3 and TRBJ1-4; D is possibly TRBD1 (6 bases). Trimming took 5 bases from V and 8 from J, leaving 15 bases between them. The CDR3 length is 14 residues. Germline V lookup: CDR1 LGHNA, CDR2 YSLEER. This CDR3 reads CASSTDRIREKLFF. For the CDR3, the DNA is TGCGCCAGCAGCACCGACAGGATAAGGGAAAAACTGTTTTTT.

The chain recombines TRBV7-2 with TRBJ1-2, with 8 positions matching TRBD1. This CDR3 is built from 14 residues. Trimming cost V 4 bases and J 8 bases; bases outside gene matches: 9. In germline, CDR1 is SGHTA, CDR2 FQGNSA. In DNA, the CDR3 is TGTGCCAGCAGCTGGGACAGGTTCCTTCGGGGCTACACCTTC. Its translation: CASSWDRFLRGYTF.

V usage is TRBV10-3 and J usage is TRBJ1-6, with unresolved D. V gave up 0 bases and J gave up 19 bases, with 4 bases separating them. The V gene's germline CDR1 is ENHRY and CDR2 SYGVKD. The CDR3 extends over 9 amino acids. This chain's CDR3 is CAISESAHF. CDR3 DNA: TGTGCCATCAGTGAGTCGGCACACTTT.

As regards this clonotype: This could be a read error, since a much larger clone is one nucleotide away. The chain uses TRBV7-3 and TRBJ1-3; D remains ambiguous. The CDR3 runs 14 residues. Germline V gene sequence: CDR1 SGHTA, CDR2 FQGTGA. V shed 5 bases and J shed 0 bases, with 8 bases lying between them. CDR3 sequence reads: CASSARDSGNTIYF. CDR3 coding DNA: TGTGCCAGCAGCGCCCGGGACTCTGGAAACACCATATATTTT.

This clonotype was observed at least ten times. The rearrangement joins TRBV25-1 to TRBJ1-6; perhaps TRBD1 as D (6 bases). This CDR3 comprises 15 residues. CDR1 is MGHDK, CDR2 SYGVNS, per germline. The germline V and J ends were trimmed by 4 bases and 4 bases, with 11 bases remaining between them. CDR3 protein: CASSAGTSYNSPLHF. The CDR3 nucleotides are TGTGCCAGCAGTGCCGGGACAAGTTATAATTCACCCCTCCACTTT.

This rearrangement joins TRBV29-1 to TRBJ2-7; D gene ambiguous. The CDR3 totals 14 residues. Trimming took 6 bases from V and 3 from J, leaving 18 bases between them. Germline V gives CDR1 SQVTM, CDR2 ANQGSEA. The CDR3 here is CSVTTPRDDYEQYF. As DNA, the CDR3 is TGCAGCGTCACTACTCCTCGTGATGACTACGAGCAGTACTTC.

On this clonotype itself: An end of the junction does not agree with germline; a read error may underlie this. The CDR3: CASSLEGTLSYKQYF. CDR3 DNA sequence: TGTGCCAGCAGCTTGGAAGGGACCCTCTCCTACAAGCAGTACTTC. This chain joins TRBV5-6 and TRBJ2-7; either TRBD1 or TRBD2 may fit D (5 bases each). CDR1 is SGHDT and CDR2 is YYEEEE in the germline V gene. The CDR3 loop spans 15 amino acids.

This clonotype was found many times. The rearrangement joins TRBV19 to TRBJ1-5, with unresolved D. Trimming took 5 bases from V and 0 from J, leaving 8 bases between them. Germline lookup yields CDR1 LNHDA and CDR2 SQIVND (reference sequence). The CDR3 has 14 amino acids. This CDR3 is CASSLTYSNQPQHF. Here the CDR3 DNA reads TGTGCCAGTAGTCTCACTTATAGCAATCAGCCCCAGCATTTT.